This T cell receptor beta chain was captured in a study of beta chain features in type 1 diabetes (dated by TCRdb to 2016 to 2019). At the level of the whole study: Mean age, gender distribution, total cell number and subset yield were not different between patients and healthy donors. In the study, TCRB repertoires of sorted circulating CD4+ T cell subsets from recently diagnosed type 1 diabetes patients were compared with those of matched healthy donors. Naive and central memory subsets were obtained from all 30 or so donors, but regulatory and stem cell-like memory subsets were isolated from only 8 patients and roughly 8 healthy donors. A total of 90 million to 120 million sorted cells were examined across all samples, and a strong correlation was observed between cell number per subset and RNA yield. On the study overall, not on this receptor specifically: Shorter templates might be favored by PCR, yet because patient and control samples were amplified and corrected together, any such skew would affect both groups equally. At VDJ recombination sites, type 1 diabetes patients had fewer insertions and more deleted nucleotides, which implies abnormalities in thymic rearrangement. Only small numbers of individuals were included in the HLA sub-analyses, which left unresolved whether HLA type had any influence on TCRB rearrangement. Because cDNA rather than genomic DNA was sequenced, highly expressing activated cells could have been over-represented, although no difference in activation and CD3 levels was found between groups. Naive, central memory and regulatory TCRB repertoires appeared to be more similar among patients than among healthy donors. A moderate but significant shortening of TCRB CDR3 length was observed in type 1 diabetes patients in all four CD4+ subsets.

V was cut back by 4 bases and J by 2 bases, leaving a gap of 7 bases between them. Sequences SGHDN (CDR1) and FVKESK (CDR2) are obtained from the germline V gene. The CDR3, from cysteine to phenylalanine, totals 13 residues. The DNA shown is the 39-base CDR3, in frame from base 1. All of the isolated RNA was reverse transcribed with the High Capacity cDNA Reverse Transcription Kit, so expressed TCRB transcripts were sequenced. Naive, central memory and regulatory T cell samples underwent deep immunoSEQ sequencing, averaging roughly 3.5 million total reads per sample. Sorted cells were lysed in RLT buffer, and RNA was extracted using DNase-treated RNeasy Micro or Mini kits according to cell number. Each cell subset was processed separately to prevent cross-contamination, with patient and healthy donor samples processed together. The immunoSEQ multiplex PCR was used to amplify TCRB sequences from cDNA, yielding 87-bp fragments that span the CDR3 region. Amplicons were sequenced on the Illumina HiSeq platform. Per the authors' processing: Synthetic template baselines were used to correct PCR bias computationally, reads within Hamming distance 2 were collapsed together, and singletons that could not be merged were discarded. Reads were aligned against IMGT to assign V, D and J genes, CDR3 length and insertions or deletions at six rearrangement sites. Within each subset, clonotype counts were normalized to sorted cell number, and only after that were true diversity and Gini coefficients computed with the tcR R package. The overlap coefficient, calculated on TCRB nucleotide sequences, was used to measure repertoire sharing. TCRdb carries this immuneACCESS record with in-frame sequences only. Its versions omit some clonotypes, under half of them owing to an unresolved V gene in the studies checked, with the rest unexplained. The DNA gave D and trimming, while V, J and clone size come from that table. The sample table lists about 150,000 clones, around 50% of them with a count of one. Over 0.4% of the sample lies in the top ten.

A remark on this clone: It has no known antigen specificity. No much larger clone is present one base from it, and per-base qualities are unavailable.

A single peripheral blood draw of about 116 mL on average was collected from each donor into heparinised tubes. A BD FACSAria II was used to sort naive, central memory, regulatory and stem cell-like memory CD4+ T cells with a panel that included CD45RO, CCR7, CD25, CD127, CD95 and CD27. All sorted populations exceeded 95% purity. PBMCs were isolated right away by Lymphoprep density gradient centrifugation and were stained directly, without culture. So that batch effects would be minimized, each experiment stained and sorted samples in pairs, pairing one healthy donor with one patient. The TCR originated in a man younger than 35 in good health. The source material was Tregs from blood. What the cell subset or site label conveys for this sample: regulatory CD4+ T cells. Here the chain combines TRBV14 and TRBJ2-3, with the D gene call left open. The CDR3 loop reads CASSRLITDTQYF. The sequenced DNA is TGTGCCAGCAGCCGACTTATCACAGATACGCAGTATTTT.